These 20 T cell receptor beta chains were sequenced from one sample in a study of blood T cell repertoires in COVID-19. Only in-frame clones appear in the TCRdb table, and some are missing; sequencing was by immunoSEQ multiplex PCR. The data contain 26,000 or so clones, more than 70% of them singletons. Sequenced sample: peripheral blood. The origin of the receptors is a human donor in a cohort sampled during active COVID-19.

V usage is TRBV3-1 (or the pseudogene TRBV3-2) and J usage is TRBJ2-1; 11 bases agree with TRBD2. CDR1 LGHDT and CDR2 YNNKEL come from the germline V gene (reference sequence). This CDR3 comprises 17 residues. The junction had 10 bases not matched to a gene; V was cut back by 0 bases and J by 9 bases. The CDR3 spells CASSQEGVAGGPGEQFF. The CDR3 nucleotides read TGTGCCAGCAGCCAAGAAGGGGTAGCGGGGGGGCCTGGTGAGCAGTTCTTC.

CDR3 coding DNA: TGTGCCACCAGCACCCTGGGGCGGACTGAAGCTTTCTTT. Translated, it gives CATSTLGRTEAFF. The J gene is TRBJ1-1, the V gene TRBV15, with D perhaps matching TRBD1 (5 bases). The CDR3 consists of 13 residues. V gave up 4 bases and J gave up 5 bases, with 11 bases separating them. Germline V lookup: CDR1 LNHNV, CDR2 YYDKDF (reference sequence). Filled out from reference TRBV15 and TRBJ1-1, the complete variable domain reads DAMVIQNPRYQVTQFGKPVTLSCSQTLNHNVMYWYQQKSSQAPKLLFHYYDKDFNNEADTPDNFQSRRPNTSFCFLDIRSPGLGDTAMYLCATSTLGRTEAFFGQGTRLTVV.

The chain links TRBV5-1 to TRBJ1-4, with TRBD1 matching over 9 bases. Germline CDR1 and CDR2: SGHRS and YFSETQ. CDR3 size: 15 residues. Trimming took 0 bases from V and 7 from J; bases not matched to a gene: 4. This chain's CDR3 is CASSLGTGGSEKLFF. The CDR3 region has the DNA TGCGCCAGCAGCTTGGGCACAGGGGGCTCTGAAAAACTGTTTTTT.

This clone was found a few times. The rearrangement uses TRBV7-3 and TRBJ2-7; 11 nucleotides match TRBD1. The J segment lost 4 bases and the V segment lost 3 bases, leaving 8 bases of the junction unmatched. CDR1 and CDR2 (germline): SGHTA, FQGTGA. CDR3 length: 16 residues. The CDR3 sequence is CASSFVRDRGTYEQYF. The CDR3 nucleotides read TGTGCCAGCAGCTTTGTCCGGGACAGGGGGACGTACGAGCAGTACTTC.

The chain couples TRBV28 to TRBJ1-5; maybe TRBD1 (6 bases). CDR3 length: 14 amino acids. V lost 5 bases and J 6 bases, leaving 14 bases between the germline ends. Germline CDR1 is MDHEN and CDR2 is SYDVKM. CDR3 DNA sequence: TGTGCCAGCAGTCCAGGACAAGGGGGTCAGCCCCAGCATTTT. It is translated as CASSPGQGGQPQHF. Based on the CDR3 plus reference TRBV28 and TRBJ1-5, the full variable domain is DVKVTQSSRYLVKRTGEKVFLECVQDMDHENMFWYRQDPGLGLRLIYFSYDVKMKEKGDIPEGYSVSREKKERFSLILESASTNQTSMYLCASSPGQGGQPQHFGDGTRLSIL.

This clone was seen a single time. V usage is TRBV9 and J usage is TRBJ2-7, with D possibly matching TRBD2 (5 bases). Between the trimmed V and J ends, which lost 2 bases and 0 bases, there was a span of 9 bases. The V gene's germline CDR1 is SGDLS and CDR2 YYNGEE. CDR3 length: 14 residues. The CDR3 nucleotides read TGTGCCAGCAGCGTCTCCGGGAACTCCTACGAGCAGTACTTC. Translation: CASSVSGNSYEQYF.

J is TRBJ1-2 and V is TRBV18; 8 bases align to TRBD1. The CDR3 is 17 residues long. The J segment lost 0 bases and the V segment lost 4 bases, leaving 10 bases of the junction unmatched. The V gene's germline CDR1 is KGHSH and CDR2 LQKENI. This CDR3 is CASSLGTGFPSNYGYTF. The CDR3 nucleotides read TGTGCCAGCTCACTAGGGACAGGATTCCCCTCTAACTATGGCTACACCTTC.

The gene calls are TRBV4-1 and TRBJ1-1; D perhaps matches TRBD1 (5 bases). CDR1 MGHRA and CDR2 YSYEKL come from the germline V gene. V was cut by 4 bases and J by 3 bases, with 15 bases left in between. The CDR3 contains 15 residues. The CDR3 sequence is CASSRGPAGDTEAFF. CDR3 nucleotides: TGCGCCAGCAGCCGAGGGCCCGCGGGGGACACTGAAGCTTTCTTT.

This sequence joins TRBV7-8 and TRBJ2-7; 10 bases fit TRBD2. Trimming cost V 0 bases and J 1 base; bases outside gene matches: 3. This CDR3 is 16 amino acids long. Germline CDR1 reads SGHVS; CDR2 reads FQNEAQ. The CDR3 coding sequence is TGTGCCAGCAGCTTAGCTAGCGGGGGGTTTTCCTACGAGCAGTACTTC. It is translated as CASSLASGGFSYEQYF.

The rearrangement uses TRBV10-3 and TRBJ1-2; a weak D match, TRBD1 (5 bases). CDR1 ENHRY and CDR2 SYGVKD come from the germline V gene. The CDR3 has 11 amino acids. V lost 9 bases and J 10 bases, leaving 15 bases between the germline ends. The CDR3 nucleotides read TGTGCCATGCGGGGGGAGGCTATCTACACCTTC. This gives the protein CAMRGEAIYTF.

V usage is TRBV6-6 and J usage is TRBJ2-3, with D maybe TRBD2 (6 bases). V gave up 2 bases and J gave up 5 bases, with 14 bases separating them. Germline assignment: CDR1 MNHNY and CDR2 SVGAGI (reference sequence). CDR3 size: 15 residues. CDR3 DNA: TGTGCCAGCAGTTACGGCGATAGGAGGGGAGATACGCAGTATTTT. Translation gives CASSYGDRRGDTQYF.

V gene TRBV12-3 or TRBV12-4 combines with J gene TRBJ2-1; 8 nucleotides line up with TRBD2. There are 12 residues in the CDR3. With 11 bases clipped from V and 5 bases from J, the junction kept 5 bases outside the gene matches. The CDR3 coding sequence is TGTGCCTCCCGGGGGGGCAACAATGAGCAGTTCTTC. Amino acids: CASRGGNNEQFF.

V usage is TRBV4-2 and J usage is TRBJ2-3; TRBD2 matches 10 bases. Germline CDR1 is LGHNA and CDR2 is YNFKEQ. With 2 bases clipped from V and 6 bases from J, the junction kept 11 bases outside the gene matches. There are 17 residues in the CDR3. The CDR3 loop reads CASSQLRQRGGGDTQYF. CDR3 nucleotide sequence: TGTGCCAGCAGCCAACTCAGACAGCGGGGGGGAGGCGATACGCAGTATTTT.

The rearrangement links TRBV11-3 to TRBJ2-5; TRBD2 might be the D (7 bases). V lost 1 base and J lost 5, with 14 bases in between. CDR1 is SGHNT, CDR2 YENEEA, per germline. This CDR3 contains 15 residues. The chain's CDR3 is CASSLGGGAFETQYF. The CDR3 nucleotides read TGTGCCAGCAGCTTAGGAGGGGGGGCCTTCGAGACCCAGTACTTC.

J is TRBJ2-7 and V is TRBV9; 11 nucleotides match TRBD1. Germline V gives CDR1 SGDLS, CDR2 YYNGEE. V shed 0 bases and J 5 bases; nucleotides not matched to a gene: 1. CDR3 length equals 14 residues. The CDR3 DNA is TGTGCCAGCAGCGTAGAGGGACAGGGGGACGAGCAGTACTTC. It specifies CASSVEGQGDEQYF. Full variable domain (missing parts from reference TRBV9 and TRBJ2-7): DSGVTQTPKHLITATGQRVTLRCSPRSGDLSVYWYQQSLDQGLQFLIQYYNGEERAKGNILERFSAQQFPDLHSELNLSSLELGDSALYFCASSVEGQGDEQYFGPGTRLTVT.

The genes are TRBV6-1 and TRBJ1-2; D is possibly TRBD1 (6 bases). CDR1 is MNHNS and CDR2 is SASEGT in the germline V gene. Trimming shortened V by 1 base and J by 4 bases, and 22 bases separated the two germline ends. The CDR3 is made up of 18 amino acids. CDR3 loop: CASSEETPGGAGAYGYTF. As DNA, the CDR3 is TGTGCCAGCAGTGAAGAAACCCCCGGGGGGGCAGGTGCCTATGGCTACACCTTC.

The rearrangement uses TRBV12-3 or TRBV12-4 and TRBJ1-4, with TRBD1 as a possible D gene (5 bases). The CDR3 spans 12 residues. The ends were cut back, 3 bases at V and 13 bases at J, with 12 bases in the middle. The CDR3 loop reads CASSLGGGVLFF. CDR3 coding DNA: TGTGCCAGCAGTTTGGGGGGTGGAGTACTGTTTTTT.

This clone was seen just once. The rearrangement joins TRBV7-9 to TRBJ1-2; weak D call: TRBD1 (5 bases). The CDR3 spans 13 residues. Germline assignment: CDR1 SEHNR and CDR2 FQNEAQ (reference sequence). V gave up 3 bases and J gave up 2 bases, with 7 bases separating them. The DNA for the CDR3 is TGTGCCAGCAGCTTTAGGGGCAACTATGGCTACACCTTC. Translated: CASSFRGNYGYTF. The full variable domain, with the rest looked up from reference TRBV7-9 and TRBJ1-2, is DTGVSQNPRHKITKRGQNVTFRCDPISEHNRLYWYRQTLGQGPEFLTYFQNEAQLEKSRLLSDRFSAERPKGSFSTLEIQRTEQGDSAMYLCASSFRGNYGYTFGSGTRLTVV.

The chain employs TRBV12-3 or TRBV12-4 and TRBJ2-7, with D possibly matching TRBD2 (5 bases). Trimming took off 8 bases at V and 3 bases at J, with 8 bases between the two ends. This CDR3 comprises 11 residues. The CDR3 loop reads CASRRFYEQYF. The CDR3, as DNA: TGTGCCAGCCGGAGGTTCTACGAGCAGTACTTC.

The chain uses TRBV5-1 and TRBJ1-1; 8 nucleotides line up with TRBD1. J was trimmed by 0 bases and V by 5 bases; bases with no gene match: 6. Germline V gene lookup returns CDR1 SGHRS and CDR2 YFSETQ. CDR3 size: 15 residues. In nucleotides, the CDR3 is TGCGCCAGCAGTCAGGGACAGGCCGTGAACACTGAAGCTTTCTTT. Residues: CASSQGQAVNTEAFF.